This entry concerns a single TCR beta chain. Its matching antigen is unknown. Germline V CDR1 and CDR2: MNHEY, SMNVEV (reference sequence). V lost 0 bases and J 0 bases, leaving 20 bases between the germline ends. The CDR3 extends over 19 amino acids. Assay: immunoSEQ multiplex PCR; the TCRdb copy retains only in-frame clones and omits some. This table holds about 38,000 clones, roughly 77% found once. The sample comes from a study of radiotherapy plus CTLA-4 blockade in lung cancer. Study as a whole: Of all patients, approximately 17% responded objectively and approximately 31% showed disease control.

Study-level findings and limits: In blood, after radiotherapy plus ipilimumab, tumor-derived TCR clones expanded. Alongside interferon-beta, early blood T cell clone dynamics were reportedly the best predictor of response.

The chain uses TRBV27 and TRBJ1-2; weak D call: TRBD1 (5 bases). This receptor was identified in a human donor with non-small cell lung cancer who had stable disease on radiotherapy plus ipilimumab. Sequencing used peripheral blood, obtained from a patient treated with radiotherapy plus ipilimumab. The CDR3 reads CASSLSDQGPLSSNYGYTF. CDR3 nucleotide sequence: TGTGCCAGCAGTTTATCGGATCAGGGACCTTTAAGCTCTAACTATGGCTACACCTTC.